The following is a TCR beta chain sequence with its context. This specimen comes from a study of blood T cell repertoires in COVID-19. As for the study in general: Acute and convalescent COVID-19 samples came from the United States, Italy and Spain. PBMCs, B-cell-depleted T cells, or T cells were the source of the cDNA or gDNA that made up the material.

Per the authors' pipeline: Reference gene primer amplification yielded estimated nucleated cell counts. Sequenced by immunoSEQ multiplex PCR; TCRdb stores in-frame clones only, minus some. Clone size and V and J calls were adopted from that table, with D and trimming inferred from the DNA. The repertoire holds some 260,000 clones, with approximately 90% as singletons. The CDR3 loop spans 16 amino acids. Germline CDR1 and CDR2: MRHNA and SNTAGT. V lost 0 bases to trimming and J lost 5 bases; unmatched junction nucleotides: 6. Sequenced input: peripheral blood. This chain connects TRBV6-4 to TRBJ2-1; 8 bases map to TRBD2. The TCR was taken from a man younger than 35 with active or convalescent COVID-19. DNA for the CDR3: TGTGCCAGCAGTGACTCTTTCCGCGGGGGGAACAATGAGCAGTTCTTC. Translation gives CASSDSFRGGNNEQFF.